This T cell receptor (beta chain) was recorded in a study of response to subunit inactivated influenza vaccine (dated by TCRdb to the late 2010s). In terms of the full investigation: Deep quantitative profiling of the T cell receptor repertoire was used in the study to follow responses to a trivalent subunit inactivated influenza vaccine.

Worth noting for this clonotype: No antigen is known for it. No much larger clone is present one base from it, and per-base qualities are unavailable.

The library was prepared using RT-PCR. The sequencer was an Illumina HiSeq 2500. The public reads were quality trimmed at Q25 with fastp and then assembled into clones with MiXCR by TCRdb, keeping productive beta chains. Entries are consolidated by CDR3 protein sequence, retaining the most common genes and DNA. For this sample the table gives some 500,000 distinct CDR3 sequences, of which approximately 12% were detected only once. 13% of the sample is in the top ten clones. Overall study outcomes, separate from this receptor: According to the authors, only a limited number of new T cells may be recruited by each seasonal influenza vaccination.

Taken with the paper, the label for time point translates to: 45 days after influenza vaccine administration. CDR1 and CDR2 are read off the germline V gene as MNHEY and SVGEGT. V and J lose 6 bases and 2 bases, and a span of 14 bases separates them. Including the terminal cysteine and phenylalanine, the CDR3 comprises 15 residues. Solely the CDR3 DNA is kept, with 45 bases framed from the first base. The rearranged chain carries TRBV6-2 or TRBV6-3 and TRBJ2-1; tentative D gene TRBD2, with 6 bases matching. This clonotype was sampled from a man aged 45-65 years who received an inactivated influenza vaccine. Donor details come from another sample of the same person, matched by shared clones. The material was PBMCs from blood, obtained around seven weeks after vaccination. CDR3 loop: CASSNVRTTYNEQFF. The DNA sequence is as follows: TGTGCCAGCAGCAACGTCAGGACTACCTACAATGAGCAGTTCTTC.